This TCR beta chain was captured by sequencing in a study of T cell changes during pregnancy in multiple sclerosis. TCRdb's copy holds only in-frame clones and misses some; the assay was immunoSEQ multiplex PCR. The sample records some 100,000 clones, approximately 94% being singletons. The sequence came from a female donor with multiple sclerosis, enrolled in a pregnancy study. This specimen consisted of peripheral blood, obtained before pregnancy.

CDR3 nucleotide sequence: TGCGCCAGCAGCCATCCAACTAGCGGGGGGCCAGATACGCAGTATTTT. It encodes CASSHPTSGGPDTQYF. The V and J genes are TRBV4-3 and TRBJ2-3, with 12 bases identical to TRBD2. The CDR3 covers 16 residues. The V segment lost 3 bases and the J segment 4 bases; nucleotides outside the gene matches: 5. Germline V gives CDR1 LGHNA, CDR2 YSLEER.